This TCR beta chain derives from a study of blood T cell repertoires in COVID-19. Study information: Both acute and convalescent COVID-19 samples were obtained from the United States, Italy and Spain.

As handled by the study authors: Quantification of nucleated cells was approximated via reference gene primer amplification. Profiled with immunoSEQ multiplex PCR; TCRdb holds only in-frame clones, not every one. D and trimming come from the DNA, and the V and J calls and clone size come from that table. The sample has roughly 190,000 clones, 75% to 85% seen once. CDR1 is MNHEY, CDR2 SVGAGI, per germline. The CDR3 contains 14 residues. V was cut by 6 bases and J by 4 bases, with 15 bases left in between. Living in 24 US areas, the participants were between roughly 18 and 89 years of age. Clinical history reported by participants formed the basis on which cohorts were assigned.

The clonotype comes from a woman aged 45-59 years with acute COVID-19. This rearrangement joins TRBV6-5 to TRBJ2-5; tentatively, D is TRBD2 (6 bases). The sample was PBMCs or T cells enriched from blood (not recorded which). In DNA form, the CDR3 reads TGTGCCAGCAGGTCCGGCGGGGTCGGAGAGACCCAGTACTTC. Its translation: CASRSGGVGETQYF.